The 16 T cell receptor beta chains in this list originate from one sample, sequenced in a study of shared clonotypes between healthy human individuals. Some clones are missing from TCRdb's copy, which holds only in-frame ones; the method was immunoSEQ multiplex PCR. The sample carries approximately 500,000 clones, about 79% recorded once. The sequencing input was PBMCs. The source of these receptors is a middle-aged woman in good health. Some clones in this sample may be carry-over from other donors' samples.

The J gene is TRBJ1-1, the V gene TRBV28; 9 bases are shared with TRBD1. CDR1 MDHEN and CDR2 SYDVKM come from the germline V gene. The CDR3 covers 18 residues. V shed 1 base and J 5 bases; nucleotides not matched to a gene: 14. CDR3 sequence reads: CASSLSNLEDRGETEAFF. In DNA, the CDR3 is TGTGCCAGCAGTTTATCTAACTTGGAGGACAGGGGTGAGACTGAAGCTTTCTTT.

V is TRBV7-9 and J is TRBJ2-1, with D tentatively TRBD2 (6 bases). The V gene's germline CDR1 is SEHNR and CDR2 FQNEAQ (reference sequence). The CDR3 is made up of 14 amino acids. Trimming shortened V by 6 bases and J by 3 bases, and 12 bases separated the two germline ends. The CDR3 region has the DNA TGTGCCAGCAGTAAGGCCGGGAGCTACAATGAGCAGTTCTTC. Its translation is CASSKAGSYNEQFF.

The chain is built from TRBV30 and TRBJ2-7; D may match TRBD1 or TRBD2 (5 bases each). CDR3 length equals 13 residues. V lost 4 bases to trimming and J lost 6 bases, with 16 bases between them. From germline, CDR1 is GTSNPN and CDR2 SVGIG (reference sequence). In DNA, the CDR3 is TGTGCCTGGAAGAACCTGGGGGAGCGCGAGCAGTACTTC. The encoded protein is CAWKNLGEREQYF.

This CDR3 reads CASSRGRVTDTQYF. In DNA, the CDR3 is TGTGCCAGCAGTCGGGGGAGGGTGACAGATACGCAGTATTTT. The chain has TRBV25-1 and TRBJ2-3, with 7 bases aligning to TRBD2. Trimming at V came to 5 bases and at J to 3 bases, leaving 5 bases not matched to a gene. In germline, CDR1 is MGHDK, CDR2 SYGVNS. The CDR3 covers 14 residues.

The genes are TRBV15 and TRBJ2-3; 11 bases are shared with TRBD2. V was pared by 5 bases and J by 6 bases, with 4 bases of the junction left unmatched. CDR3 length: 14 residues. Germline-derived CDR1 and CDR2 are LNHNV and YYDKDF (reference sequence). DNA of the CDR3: TGTGCCACCAGCCGACTAGCGGGACCCGATACGCAGTATTTT. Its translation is CATSRLAGPDTQYF.

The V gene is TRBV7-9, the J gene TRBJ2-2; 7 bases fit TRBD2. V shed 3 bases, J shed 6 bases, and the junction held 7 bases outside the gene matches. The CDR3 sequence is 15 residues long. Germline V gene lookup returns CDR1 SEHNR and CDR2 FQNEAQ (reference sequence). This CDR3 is CASSFFGGGAGELFF. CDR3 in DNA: TGTGCCAGCAGCTTCTTCGGGGGAGGGGCCGGGGAGCTGTTTTTT.

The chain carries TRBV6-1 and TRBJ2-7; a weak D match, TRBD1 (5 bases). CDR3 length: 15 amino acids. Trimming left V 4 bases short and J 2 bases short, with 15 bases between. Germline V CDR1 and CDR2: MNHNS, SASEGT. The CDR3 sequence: CASSARDSVTYEQYF. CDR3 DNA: TGTGCCAGCAGTGCAAGAGACAGCGTAACCTACGAGCAGTACTTC.

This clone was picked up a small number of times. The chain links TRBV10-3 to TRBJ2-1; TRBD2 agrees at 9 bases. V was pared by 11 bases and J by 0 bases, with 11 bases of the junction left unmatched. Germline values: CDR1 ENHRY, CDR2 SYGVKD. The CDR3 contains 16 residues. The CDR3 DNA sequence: TGTGCCTCGGGACTAGCCAGTGTTAGCTCCTACAATGAGCAGTTCTTC. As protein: CASGLASVSSYNEQFF.

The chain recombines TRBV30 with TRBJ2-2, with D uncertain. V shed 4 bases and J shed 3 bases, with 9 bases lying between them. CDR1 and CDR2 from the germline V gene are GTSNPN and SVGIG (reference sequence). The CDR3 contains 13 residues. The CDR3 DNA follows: TGTGCCTGGAACGCGGCGGACACCGGGGAGCTGTTTTTT. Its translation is CAWNAADTGELFF.

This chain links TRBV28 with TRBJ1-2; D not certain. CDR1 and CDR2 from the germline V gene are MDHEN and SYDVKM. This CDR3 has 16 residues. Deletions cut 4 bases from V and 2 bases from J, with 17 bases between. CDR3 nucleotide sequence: TGTGCCAGCAGTTCCTGGACCGAAGCCGGGAACTATGGCTACACCTTC. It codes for CASSSWTEAGNYGYTF.

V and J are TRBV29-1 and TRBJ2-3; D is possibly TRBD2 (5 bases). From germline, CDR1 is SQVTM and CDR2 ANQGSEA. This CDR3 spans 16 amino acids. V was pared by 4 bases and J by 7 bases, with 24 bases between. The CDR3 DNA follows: TGCAGCGTTGTCGGTTTTTGGCTAGCCGACTCAAATACGCAGTATTTT. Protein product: CSVVGFWLADSNTQYF.

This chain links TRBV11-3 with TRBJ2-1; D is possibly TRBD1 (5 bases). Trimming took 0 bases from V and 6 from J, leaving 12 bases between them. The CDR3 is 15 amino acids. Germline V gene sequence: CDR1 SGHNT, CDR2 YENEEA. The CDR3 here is CASSLEGGASNEQFF. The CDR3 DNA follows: TGTGCCAGCAGCTTAGAGGGTGGGGCTAGCAATGAGCAGTTCTTC.

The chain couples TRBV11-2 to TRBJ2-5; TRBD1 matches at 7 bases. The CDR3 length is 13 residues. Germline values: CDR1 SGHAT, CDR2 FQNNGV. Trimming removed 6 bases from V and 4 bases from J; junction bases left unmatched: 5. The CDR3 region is CASRPTGVETQYF. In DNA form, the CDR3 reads TGTGCCAGCAGACCAACAGGGGTAGAGACCCAGTACTTC.

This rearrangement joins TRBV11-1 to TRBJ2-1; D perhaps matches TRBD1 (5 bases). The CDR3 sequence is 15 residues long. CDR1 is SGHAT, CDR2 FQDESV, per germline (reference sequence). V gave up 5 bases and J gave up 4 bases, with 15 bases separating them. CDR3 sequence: CASSQGLAGYNEQFF. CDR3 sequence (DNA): TGTGCCAGCAGCCAGGGCCTCGCTGGTTACAATGAGCAGTTCTTC.

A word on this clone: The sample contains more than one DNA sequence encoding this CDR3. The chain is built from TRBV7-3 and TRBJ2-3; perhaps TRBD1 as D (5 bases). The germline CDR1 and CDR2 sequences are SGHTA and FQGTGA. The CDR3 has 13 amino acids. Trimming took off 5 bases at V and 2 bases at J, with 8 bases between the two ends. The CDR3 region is CASSTGFTDTQYF. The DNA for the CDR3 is TGTGCCAGCAGCACAGGATTCACAGATACGCAGTATTTT.

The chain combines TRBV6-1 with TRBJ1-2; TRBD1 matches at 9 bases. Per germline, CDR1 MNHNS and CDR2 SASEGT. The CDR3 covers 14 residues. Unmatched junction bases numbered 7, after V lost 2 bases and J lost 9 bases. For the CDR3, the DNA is TGTGCCAGCAGTGAAAGGTGGGACAGGGTGAGCTACACCTTC. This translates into CASSERWDRVSYTF.